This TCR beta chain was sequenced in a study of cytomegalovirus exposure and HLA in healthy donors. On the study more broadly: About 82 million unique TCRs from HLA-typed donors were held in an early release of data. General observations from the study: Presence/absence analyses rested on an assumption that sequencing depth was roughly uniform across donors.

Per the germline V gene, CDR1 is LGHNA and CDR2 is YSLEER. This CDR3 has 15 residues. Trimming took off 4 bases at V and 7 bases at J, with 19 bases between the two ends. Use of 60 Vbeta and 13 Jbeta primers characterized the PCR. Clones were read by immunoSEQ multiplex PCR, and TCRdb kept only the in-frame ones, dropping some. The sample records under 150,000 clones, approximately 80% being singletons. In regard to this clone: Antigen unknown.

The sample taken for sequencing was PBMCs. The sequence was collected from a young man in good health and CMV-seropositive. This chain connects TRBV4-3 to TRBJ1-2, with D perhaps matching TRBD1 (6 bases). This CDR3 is CASSRSGAQSSGYTF. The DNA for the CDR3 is TGCGCCAGCAGCCGGTCAGGGGCCCAATCAAGTGGCTACACCTTC.